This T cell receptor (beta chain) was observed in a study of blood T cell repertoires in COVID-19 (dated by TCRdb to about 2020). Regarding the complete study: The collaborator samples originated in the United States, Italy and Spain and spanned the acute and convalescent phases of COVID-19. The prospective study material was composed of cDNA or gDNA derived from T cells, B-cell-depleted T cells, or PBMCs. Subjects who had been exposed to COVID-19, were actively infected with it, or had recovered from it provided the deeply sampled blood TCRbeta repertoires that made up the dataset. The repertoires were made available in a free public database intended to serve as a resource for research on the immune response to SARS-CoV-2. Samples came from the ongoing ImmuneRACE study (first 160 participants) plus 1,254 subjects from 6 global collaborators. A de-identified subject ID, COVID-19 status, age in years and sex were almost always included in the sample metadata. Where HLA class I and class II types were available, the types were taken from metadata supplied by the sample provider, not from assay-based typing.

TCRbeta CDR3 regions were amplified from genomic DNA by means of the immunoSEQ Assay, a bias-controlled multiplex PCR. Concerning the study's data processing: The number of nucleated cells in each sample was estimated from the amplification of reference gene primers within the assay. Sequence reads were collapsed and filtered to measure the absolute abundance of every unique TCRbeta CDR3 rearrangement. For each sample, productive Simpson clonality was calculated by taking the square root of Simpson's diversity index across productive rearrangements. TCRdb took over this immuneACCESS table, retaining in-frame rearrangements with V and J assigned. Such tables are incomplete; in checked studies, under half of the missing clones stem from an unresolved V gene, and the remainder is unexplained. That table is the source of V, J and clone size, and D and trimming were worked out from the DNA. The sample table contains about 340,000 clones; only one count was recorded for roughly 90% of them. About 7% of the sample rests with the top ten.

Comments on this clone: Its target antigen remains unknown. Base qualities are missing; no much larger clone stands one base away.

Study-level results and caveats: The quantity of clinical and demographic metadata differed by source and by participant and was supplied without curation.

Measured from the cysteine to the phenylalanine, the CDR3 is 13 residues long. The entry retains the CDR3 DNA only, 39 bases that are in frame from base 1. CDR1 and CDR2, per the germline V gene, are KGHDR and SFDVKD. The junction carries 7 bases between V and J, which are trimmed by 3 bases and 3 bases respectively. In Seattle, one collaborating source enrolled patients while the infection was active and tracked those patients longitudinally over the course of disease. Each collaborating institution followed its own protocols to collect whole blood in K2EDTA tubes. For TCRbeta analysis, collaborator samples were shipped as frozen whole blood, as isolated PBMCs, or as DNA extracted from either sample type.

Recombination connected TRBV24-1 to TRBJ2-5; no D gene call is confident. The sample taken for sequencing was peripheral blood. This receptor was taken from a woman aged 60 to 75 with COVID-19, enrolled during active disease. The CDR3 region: CATSDAYKETQYF. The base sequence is TGTGCCACCAGTGATGCCTATAAAGAGACCCAGTACTTC.